These 21 T cell receptor beta chains originate from one sample sequenced in a study of radiotherapy plus CTLA-4 blockade in lung cancer. Clones were sequenced by immunoSEQ multiplex PCR, and TCRdb holds only the in-frame ones, with some missing. The repertoire consists of about 88,000 clones, with 72% occurring once and the leading ten covering roughly an eighth. The sequences come from peripheral blood, collected from a patient treated with radiotherapy plus ipilimumab. These TCRs come from a human donor with non-small cell lung cancer that progressed on radiotherapy plus ipilimumab.

CDR3 in amino acids: CASSPTSGEETQYF. CDR3 nucleotide sequence: TGTGCCAGCAGCCCGACTAGCGGAGAAGAGACCCAGTACTTC. J is TRBJ2-5 and V is TRBV6-5; 9 positions agree with TRBD2. This CDR3 contains 14 residues. Looked up from germline, CDR1 is MNHEY and CDR2 is SVGAGI. V was pared by 6 bases and J by 3 bases, with 5 bases of the junction left unmatched.

This clone was recorded a few times. Mismatch with germline at one junction end may stem from a read error. The V and J genes are TRBV6-6 and TRBJ2-1; D gene uncertain. The CDR3 extends over 13 amino acids. Germline values: CDR1 MNHNY, CDR2 SVGAGI (reference sequence). CDR3 nucleotides: TGTGCCAGCAGTTATAATTCCTTCAATGAGCAGTTCTTC. Translating it yields CASSYNSFNEQFF.

This sequence joins TRBV11-1 and TRBJ1-1; D remains ambiguous. The CDR3 is 16 amino acids. V shed 5 bases and J shed 4 bases, with 20 bases lying between them. Looked up from germline, CDR1 is SGHAT and CDR2 is FQDESV (reference sequence). CDR3 nucleotides: TGTGCCAGCAGCGTAGACGTGGGTTATGTTTTCACTGAAGCTTTCTTT. Its protein product is CASSVDVGYVFTEAFF.

The CDR3, as DNA: TGTGCCAGCAGCCTACCGACAGGGGGCCTGGACACTGAAGCTTTCTTT. It codes for CASSLPTGGLDTEAFF. The chain uses TRBV28 and TRBJ1-1, with 10 positions matching TRBD1. CDR3 length: 16 residues. The germline V gene has CDR1 MDHEN and CDR2 SYDVKM. V lost 6 bases to trimming and J lost 3 bases; unmatched junction nucleotides: 10.

The chain combines TRBV9 with TRBJ2-5, with 7 nucleotides matching TRBD1. The CDR3 spans 15 residues. Germline CDR1 and CDR2: SGDLS and YYNGEE. J was trimmed by 5 bases and V by 4 bases; bases with no gene match: 11. CDR3 in DNA: TGTGCCAGCAGCACCCGACAGGGCGGGCGTGAGACCCAGTACTTC. Its protein is CASSTRQGGRETQYF. Combining the CDR3 with reference TRBV9 and TRBJ2-5 gives the whole variable domain DSGVTQTPKHLITATGQRVTLRCSPRSGDLSVYWYQQSLDQGLQFLIQYYNGEERAKGNILERFSAQQFPDLHSELNLSSLELGDSALYFCASSTRQGGRETQYFGPGTRLLVL.

The V call is TRBV7-8, the J call TRBJ1-5, with D unclear. Germline CDR1 reads SGHVS; CDR2 reads FQNEAQ. The V end was cut by 1 base, the J end by 0 bases, with 4 bases between. This CDR3 is built from 14 residues. The CDR3 bases are TGTGCCAGCAGCTTAGGTCGTAGCAATCAGCCCCAGCATTTT. Translating gives CASSLGRSNQPQHF.

The chain is built from TRBV5-5 and TRBJ2-5, with D tentatively TRBD1 or TRBD2 (5 bases each). The V and J ends lost 7 bases and 2 bases respectively, with 12 bases between them. Germline CDR1 SGHKS, CDR2 YYEKEE (reference sequence). The CDR3 covers 13 residues. The CDR3 sequence: CASVGDGQETQYF. CDR3 in DNA: TGTGCCAGCGTGGGGGACGGGCAAGAGACCCAGTACTTC.

The chain uses TRBV19 and TRBJ1-6, with D unclear. V lost 10 bases and J lost 10, with 17 bases in between. From germline, CDR1 is LNHDA and CDR2 SQIVND (reference sequence). The length of the CDR3 is 13 residues. Here the CDR3 reads CATKEGVRSPLHF. As DNA, the CDR3 is TGTGCCACTAAGGAGGGTGTACGATCACCCCTCCACTTT.

CDR3 DNA sequence: TGCGCCAGCAGCTTGGACAGGGGGCCGGAACGAGGCTACACCTTC. It translates to CASSLDRGPERGYTF. The V and J genes are TRBV5-1 and TRBJ1-2; 9 positions agree with TRBD1. Germline V gene data show CDR1 as SGHRS and CDR2 as YFSETQ. This CDR3 region has 15 residues. V shed 0 bases and J 8 bases; nucleotides not matched to a gene: 8.

This chain links TRBV5-4 with TRBJ1-1, with D possibly being TRBD1 (5 bases). Trimming left V 2 bases short and J 1 base short, with 9 bases between. The CDR3 contains 14 residues. The germline V gene has CDR1 SGHNT and CDR2 YYREEE (reference sequence). The CDR3 bases are TGTGCCAGCAGCTTCCCAGGGACGAACACTGAAGCTTTCTTT. Translation gives CASSFPGTNTEAFF.

Here the CDR3 DNA reads TGTGCCAGCAGCCGGACAGGGGAGGACACTGAAGCTTTCTTT. Amino acid sequence: CASSRTGEDTEAFF. This chain connects TRBV7-6 to TRBJ1-1; 9 bases are a match to TRBD1. The V and J ends lost 5 bases and 3 bases, in that order; junction bases with no gene match: 4. CDR3 size: 14 residues. Germline V gene lookup returns CDR1 SGHVS and CDR2 FNYEAQ.

The chain is built from TRBV5-4 and TRBJ2-5, with 10 bases identical to TRBD1. There are 15 residues in the CDR3. The V gene's germline CDR1 is SGHNT and CDR2 YYREEE (reference sequence). After removal of 4 bases from V and 1 base from J, the junction contained 4 bases not matched to a gene. The CDR3 spells CASSRDRGIQETQYF. The CDR3, as DNA: TGTGCCAGCAGCCGGGACAGGGGCATCCAAGAGACCCAGTACTTC.

With respect to this clone: The germline gene is not matched at one end of the junction; a read error may be the cause. This CDR3 is CASSLSLESYNEQFF. CDR3 DNA sequence: TGTGCTAGCAGCTTATCCCTCGAGTCCTACAATGAGCAGTTCTTC. This chain joins TRBV7-7 and TRBJ2-1, with D uncertain. The CDR3 covers 15 residues. Germline-derived CDR1 and CDR2 are SSHAT and FNYEAQ (reference sequence). Variable domain in full (rest from reference TRBV7-7 and TRBJ2-1): GAGVSQSPRYKVTKRGQDVTLRCDPISSHATLYWYQQALGQGPEFLTYFNYEAQPDKSGLPSDRFSAERPEGSISTLTIQRTEQRDSAMYRCASSLSLESYNEQFFGPGTRLTVL.

The V and J genes are TRBV20-1 and TRBJ2-1; no firm D call. The CDR3 is made up of 10 amino acids. Germline loops: CDR1 DFQATT, CDR2 SNEGSKA (reference sequence). V gave up 4 bases and J gave up 12 bases, with 10 bases separating them. The DNA for the CDR3 is TGCAGTGCTACGGAGACAAGGCAGTTCTTC. Residues: CSATETRQFF.

The V and J genes are TRBV23-1 and TRBJ2-7, with 7 positions matching TRBD2. TRBV23-1 is known as an ORF, though its function is uncertain. The CDR3 consists of 13 residues. The V and J ends lost 9 bases and 0 bases, in that order; junction bases with no gene match: 5. CDR3 bases: TGCGCCAGGGAGGGGAGGGGCTCCTACGAGCAGTACTTC. As protein: CAREGRGSYEQYF.

Here the CDR3 reads CASSMDILYEQYF. The CDR3 DNA reads TGTGCCAGCAGCATGGACATTCTTTACGAGCAGTACTTC. V is TRBV6-1 and J is TRBJ2-7; D might be TRBD1 (5 bases). V lost 6 bases, J lost 4 bases, and 13 bases lay in between. This CDR3 contains 13 residues. Germline CDR1 reads MNHNS; CDR2 reads SASEGT.

This CDR3 reads CASLQGGQETQYF. The CDR3 region has the DNA TGTGCCAGCCTCCAGGGGGGCCAAGAGACCCAGTACTTC. J is TRBJ2-5 and V is TRBV6-6; possibly TRBD1 for D (7 bases). Trimming took off 8 bases at V and 1 base at J, with 11 bases between the two ends. The CDR3 has 13 amino acids. Germline V gene sequence: CDR1 MNHNY, CDR2 SVGAGI (reference sequence).

This clone turned up a few times. The gene calls are TRBV6-1 and TRBJ1-6; D is ambiguous. Germline V gene sequence: CDR1 MNHNS, CDR2 SASEGT. V was clipped by 8 bases and J by 10 bases, with 15 bases between them. This CDR3 is 13 amino acids long. This chain's CDR3 is CASSIPPGSPLHF. CDR3 coding DNA: TGTGCCAGCTCGATCCCCCCGGGCTCACCCCTCCACTTT.

J is TRBJ2-2 and V is TRBV6-5, with 7 positions matching TRBD2. CDR3 length: 16 residues. The V segment lost 4 bases and the J segment 7 bases; nucleotides outside the gene matches: 12. Germline CDR1 reads MNHEY; CDR2 reads SVGAGI. The chain's CDR3 is CASSSPGLLEGGELFF. DNA of the CDR3: TGTGCCAGCAGTTCCCCGGGACTACTGGAGGGCGGGGAGCTGTTTTTT.

DNA for the CDR3: TGTGCCAGCAGTGAAGGAAACGAGCAGTACTTC. Translation: CASSEGNEQYF. The chain employs TRBV6-5 and TRBJ2-7; D not resolved. In germline, CDR1 is MNHEY, CDR2 SVGAGI. The CDR3 runs 11 residues. V was pared by 5 bases and J by 5 bases, with 7 bases between.

This clone has only a few counts. This sequence joins TRBV7-3 and TRBJ2-5; 8 positions match TRBD2. V lost 5 bases to trimming and J lost 4 bases; unmatched junction nucleotides: 18. The germline CDR1 and CDR2 sequences are SGHTA and FQGTGA. The CDR3 loop spans 18 amino acids. The CDR3 region is CASSGRRPGGALGETQYF. The CDR3 DNA reads TGTGCCAGCAGCGGTAGACGTCCCGGGGGGGCCCTGGGAGAGACCCAGTACTTC.